This note documents a single T cell receptor (beta chain) sequence. What it binds is not known. This specimen comes from a study of OX40 agonist ivuxolimab in advanced cancers. Study at large: The study enrolled dose-escalation patients with hepatocellular carcinoma, melanoma, renal cell or head and neck cancer. Anti-PD-1, anti-PD-L1 or anti-CTLA-4 therapy given earlier was allowed, and around 40% had some.

The CDR3 runs 14 residues. The V segment lost 5 bases and the J segment 3 bases; nucleotides outside the gene matches: 4. In germline, CDR1 is MNHEY, CDR2 SMNVEV (reference sequence). TCRdb's table, derived via immunoSEQ multiplex PCR, lists solely in-frame clones and lacks some. Altogether tens of thousands of clones are present, 75% to 90% being singletons, with the ten largest covering approximately 14%. Study-wide findings and caveats: The authors did not determine the antigen specificity of the expanded peripheral T cells.

This TCR derives from an adult with an advanced solid tumor such as melanoma, head and neck, liver or kidney cancer. The chain combines TRBV27 with TRBJ2-5; 9 bases match TRBD2. The source material was CD4+ or CD8+ T cells sorted from blood, sampled in a trial of the OX40 agonist ivuxolimab. Here the CDR3 DNA reads TGTGCCAGCAGTGCACGACTAGCGGAAGAGACCCAGTACTTC. It codes for CASSARLAEETQYF.